A single sample gave rise to the 20 T cell receptor beta chains below, sequenced in a study of T cell responses to AZD1222 COVID-19 vaccine. Assay used: immunoSEQ multiplex PCR; TCRdb lists only in-frame clones, some missing. The sample consists of more than 90,000 clones, 85% to 90% of them appearing once. The source was peripheral blood, collected 28 days after the second AZD1222 dose. The receptors come from an adult who received the AZD1222 COVID-19 vaccine.

The chain uses TRBV2 and TRBJ2-7; D is possibly TRBD1 (6 bases). Between the trimmed V and J ends, which lost 7 bases and 7 bases, there was a span of 20 bases. The germline gives CDR1 SNHLY, CDR2 FYNNEI. This CDR3 contains 14 residues. The CDR3 DNA follows: TGTGCCAGCAAGTGGGGTCCCCAGGGGTTTGAGCAGTACTTC. Residues: CASKWGPQGFEQYF. The variable domain in full, completed from reference TRBV2 and TRBJ2-7, reads EPEVTQTPSHQVTQMGQEVILRCVPISNHLYFYWYRQILGQKVEFLVSFYNNEISEKSEIFDDQFSVERPDGSNFTLKIRSTKLEDSAMYFCASKWGPQGFEQYFGPGTRLTVT.

This chain joins TRBV6-5 and TRBJ1-5; D is possibly TRBD1 (6 bases). CDR1 and CDR2 from the germline V gene are MNHEY and SVGAGI. The length of the CDR3 is 13 residues. V gave up 6 bases and J gave up 11 bases, with 17 bases separating them. CDR3 bases: TGTGCCAGCAGCCCCGGATCAGGGGTAGCCCAGCATTTT. Translating gives CASSPGSGVAQHF.

V is TRBV7-9 and J is TRBJ2-1; TRBD2 matches at 12 bases. With V trimmed by 4 bases and J by 7 bases, 14 bases remained unmatched. Germline V CDR1 and CDR2: SEHNR, FQNEAQ (reference sequence). CDR3 length: 18 residues. The CDR3, as DNA: TGTGCCAGCAGCTCGGGACTAGCGGGTGCCTCGGGCGATAATGAGCAGTTCTTC. Amino acid sequence: CASSSGLAGASGDNEQFF. Full variable domain (rest looked up from reference TRBV7-9 and TRBJ2-1): DTGVSQNPRHKITKRGQNVTFRCDPISEHNRLYWYRQTLGQGPEFLTYFQNEAQLEKSRLLSDRFSAERPKGSFSTLEIQRTEQGDSAMYLCASSSGLAGASGDNEQFFGPGTRLTVL.

This chain connects TRBV19 to TRBJ1-5; 7 nucleotides align to TRBD1. V shed 6 bases and J 0 bases; nucleotides not matched to a gene: 5. The CDR3 has 15 residues. Germline lookup yields CDR1 LNHDA and CDR2 SQIVND (reference sequence). CDR3 amino acids: CASRRDSHSNQPQHF. CDR3 DNA sequence: TGTGCCAGTAGACGGGACAGCCATAGCAATCAGCCCCAGCATTTT. The complete variable domain, with remaining parts taken from reference TRBV19 and TRBJ1-5, reads DGGITQSPKYLFRKEGQNVTLSCEQNLNHDAMYWYRQDPGQGLRLIYYSQIVNDFQKGDIAEGYSVSREKKESFPLTVTSAQKNPTAFYLCASRRDSHSNQPQHFGDGTRLSIL.

As for this clone: The junction does not match germline at one end; this may be a read error. The J gene is TRBJ1-2, the V gene TRBV4-1; D possibly corresponds to TRBD1 (6 bases). The germline gives CDR1 MGHRA, CDR2 YSYEKL. The CDR3 has 16 residues. The CDR3 nucleotides are TGCGCCAGCAGCCCTGACGGACAGACTCGTAACTATGGCTATACCTTC. Its translation: CASSPDGQTRNYGYTF.

Written as DNA, the CDR3 is TGTGCCAGCAGTTTGCTACAGTATAATTCACCCCTCCACTTT. The encoded protein is CASSLLQYNSPLHF. V usage is TRBV27 and J usage is TRBJ1-6, with D hard to call. This CDR3 comprises 14 residues. With 3 bases removed from V and 4 bases from J, the gap between germline ends came to 7 bases. CDR1 MNHEY and CDR2 SMNVEV come from the germline V gene (reference sequence).

DNA of the CDR3: TGTGCCAGCGGCGAGGGAAACTCTGGAAACACCATATATTTT. It yields the protein CASGEGNSGNTIYF. V gene TRBV28 combines with J gene TRBJ1-3, with no clear D. CDR3 length: 14 amino acids. The germline V and J ends were trimmed by 8 bases and 0 bases, with 11 bases remaining between them. Per germline, CDR1 MDHEN and CDR2 SYDVKM.

The chain recombines TRBV6-5 with TRBJ2-1; the match to TRBD2 covers 9 bases. With 6 bases clipped from V and 7 bases from J, the junction kept 10 bases outside the gene matches. There are 15 residues in the CDR3. CDR1 is MNHEY and CDR2 is SVGAGI in the germline V gene. The chain's CDR3 is CASSPDRAGGNEQFF. CDR3 in DNA: TGTGCCAGCAGCCCCGACAGGGCGGGGGGGAATGAGCAGTTCTTC.

The V and J genes are TRBV5-8 and TRBJ1-5, with TRBD1 as a possible D gene (6 bases). Germline lookup yields CDR1 SGHTS and CDR2 YDEGEE. V was clipped by 0 bases and J by 5 bases, with 9 bases between them. This CDR3 is built from 14 residues. The CDR3 region is CASSLGGADQPQHF. The CDR3 DNA sequence: TGTGCCAGCAGCTTGGGGGGGGCGGATCAGCCCCAGCATTTT.

The chain uses TRBV5-6 and TRBJ2-2, with 7 positions matching TRBD1. Per germline, CDR1 SGHDT and CDR2 YYEEEE. This CDR3 is 15 amino acids long. Germline trimming cut 6 bases from V and 2 bases from J; bases unmatched to any gene: 7. The CDR3 bases are TGTGCCAGCAACCCACGACAGGGAAACACCGGGGAGCTGTTTTTT. Translation gives CASNPRQGNTGELFF.

The chain uses TRBV3-1 (or the pseudogene TRBV3-2) and TRBJ1-3; no clear D gene. Per the germline V gene, CDR1 is LGHDT and CDR2 is YNNKEL (reference sequence). The CDR3 covers 14 residues. Trimming cost V 11 bases and J 3 bases, with 17 bases left between them. The chain's CDR3 is CACRLSLDGNTIYF. In DNA, the CDR3 is TGTGCCTGCCGCCTCTCCCTTGATGGAAACACCATATATTTT.

The V call is TRBV3-1 (or the pseudogene TRBV3-2), the J call TRBJ1-1, with D maybe TRBD1 (5 bases). Trimming shortened V by 5 bases and J by 6 bases, and 13 bases separated the two germline ends. Germline lookup yields CDR1 LGHDT and CDR2 YNNKEL (reference sequence). This CDR3 has 13 residues. This CDR3 reads CASSGGVRAEAFF. CDR3 bases: TGTGCCAGCAGCGGGGGGGTCCGGGCTGAAGCTTTCTTT.

The rearrangement joins TRBV16 to TRBJ2-7; no clear D. This CDR3 contains 13 residues. Per the germline V gene, CDR1 is KGHSY and CDR2 is FQNENV. The V and J ends lost 2 bases and 3 bases respectively, with 8 bases between them. CDR3 sequence: CASSQRNNYEQYF. CDR3 sequence (DNA): TGTGCCAGCAGCCAAAGGAACAACTACGAGCAGTACTTC.

The rearrangement uses TRBV11-1 and TRBJ1-4; D ambiguous. Trimming shortened V by 6 bases and J by 10 bases, and 12 bases separated the two germline ends. This CDR3 is built from 12 residues. CDR1 and CDR2 from the germline V gene are SGHAT and FQDESV (reference sequence). CDR3 amino acids: CASRGPGAKLFF. The CDR3 DNA reads as TGTGCCAGCAGAGGTCCGGGCGCAAAACTGTTTTTT.

The CDR3: CASSPPGNTYEQYF. The CDR3 region has the DNA TGTGCCAGCTCACCACCGGGAAATACCTACGAGCAGTACTTC. This chain joins TRBV18 and TRBJ2-7; D unclear. With 0 bases removed from V and 2 bases from J, the gap between germline ends came to 8 bases. The germline gives CDR1 KGHSH, CDR2 LQKENI. The CDR3 is made up of 14 amino acids.

The chain is built from TRBV2 and TRBJ1-3, with D unresolved. CDR3 length: 13 amino acids. Germline CDR1 SNHLY, CDR2 FYNNEI. With 4 bases removed from V and 4 bases from J, the gap between germline ends came to 8 bases. This CDR3 reads CASSGGWGNTIYF. The CDR3 nucleotides are TGTGCCAGCAGTGGCGGATGGGGAAACACCATATATTTT.

V and J are TRBV27 and TRBJ2-7; TRBD1 matches 9 bases. The CDR3 is 14 amino acids. V shed 5 bases and J 5 bases; nucleotides not matched to a gene: 7. Per the germline V gene, CDR1 is MNHEY and CDR2 is SMNVEV (reference sequence). The chain's CDR3 is CASSLGTGMDEQYF. DNA for the CDR3: TGTGCCAGCAGTCTAGGGACAGGGATGGACGAGCAGTACTTC.

V usage is TRBV24-1 and J usage is TRBJ2-3; 9 bases match TRBD2. Germline lookup yields CDR1 KGHDR and CDR2 SFDVKD. With 2 bases clipped from V and 0 bases from J, the junction kept 11 bases outside the gene matches. The CDR3 loop spans 19 amino acids. The CDR3 DNA is TGTGCCACCAGTGATTATGGCGGGAGGGCCGGCCGTAGCACAGATACGCAGTATTTT. This codes for CATSDYGGRAGRSTDTQYF.

V and J are TRBV3-1 (or the pseudogene TRBV3-2) and TRBJ2-3; D ambiguous. Germline V gene lookup returns CDR1 LGHDT and CDR2 YNNKEL (reference sequence). This CDR3 region has 14 residues. Between the trimmed V and J ends, which lost 3 bases and 5 bases, there was a span of 12 bases. This CDR3 is CASSQGLLGDTQYF. The CDR3 nucleotides are TGTGCCAGCAGCCAGGGGTTGTTGGGAGATACGCAGTATTTT.

The gene calls are TRBV18 and TRBJ1-6, with 7 bases fitting TRBD1. Germline V gene sequence: CDR1 KGHSH, CDR2 LQKENI. The CDR3 has 16 residues. J was trimmed by 8 bases and V by 4 bases; bases with no gene match: 11. CDR3 coding DNA: TGTGCCAGCTCACTGGGAGTAGACAGGGTGGATTCACCCCTCCACTTT. It encodes CASSLGVDRVDSPLHF.